This entry lists 3 T cell receptor beta chains sequenced from one sample in a study of blood T cell repertoires in COVID-19. The assay was immunoSEQ multiplex PCR, and TCRdb's table has in-frame clones only and misses some. Of 300,000 to 500,000 clones listed, approximately 88% are singletons. Sequencing used PBMCs or T cells enriched from blood (not recorded which). Source of these receptors: a woman aged 40 to 50 with acute COVID-19.

This clone has just a few counts. The chain has TRBV5-1 and TRBJ2-7; D might be TRBD1 (6 bases). The CDR3 covers 15 residues. The V gene's germline CDR1 is SGHRS and CDR2 YFSETQ. V lost 0 bases to trimming and J lost 0 bases, with 10 bases between them. CDR3 DNA: TGCGCCAGCAGCTTGGTGGGGGACACCTCCTACGAGCAGTACTTC. Protein product: CASSLVGDTSYEQYF.

The sample holds one count of this clone. This sequence joins TRBV5-1 and TRBJ1-2; TRBD1 matches 8 bases. The germline V gene has CDR1 SGHRS and CDR2 YFSETQ. The CDR3 loop spans 21 amino acids. V was clipped by 4 bases and J by 4 bases; unmatched bases: 27. CDR3 sequence: CASSEWTGLAVLGGPFYGYTF. The CDR3 bases are TGCGCCAGCAGCGAATGGACAGGGTTGGCCGTTCTAGGAGGGCCGTTCTATGGCTACACCTTC.

The rearrangement uses TRBV4-1 and TRBJ2-7; D call uncertain. Trimming took off 4 bases at V and 0 bases at J, with 16 bases between the two ends. The germline CDR1 and CDR2 sequences are MGHRA and YSYEKL. This CDR3 region has 16 residues. This CDR3 is CASSPADMGFSYEQYF. CDR3 in DNA: TGCGCCAGCAGCCCCGCTGACATGGGTTTCTCCTACGAGCAGTACTTC.